This TCR beta chain was retrieved from a study of OX40 agonist ivuxolimab in advanced cancers. Study in general: Patients got intravenous ivuxolimab at 0.01 to 10 mg/kg every 2 weeks. Whole-study results and caveats: Dosing at 0.1 to 3.0 mg/kg was accompanied by clonal expansion of CD4+ and CD8+ blood T cells by week 6.

The CDR3 has 14 residues. Germline lookup yields CDR1 SQVTM and CDR2 ANQGSEA. V lost 7 bases and J lost 3; bases outside the gene matches: 10. In regard to this clone: What it binds is unknown.

Clones were sequenced by immunoSEQ multiplex PCR, and TCRdb holds only the in-frame ones, with some missing. This table has fewer than 30,000 clones, about 87% appearing once. This TCR was recovered from an adult with an advanced solid tumor such as melanoma, head and neck, liver or kidney cancer. The sample was CD4+ or CD8+ T cells sorted from blood, taken in a trial of the OX40 agonist ivuxolimab. The chain carries TRBV29-1 and TRBJ2-5, with 8 bases aligning to TRBD2. The chain's CDR3 is CSGDPGLVKETQYF. CDR3 sequence (DNA): TGCAGCGGCGACCCGGGACTAGTAAAAGAGACCCAGTACTTC.